What follows are 11 T cell receptor beta chains derived from one specimen sequenced in a study of graft-versus-host responses after intestinal transplantation. Their antigens remain unidentified. Profiled with immunoSEQ multiplex PCR; TCRdb holds only in-frame clones, not every one. The table includes about 80,000 clones, 70% to 90% detected once. Specimen: unstimulated CD4+ T cells sorted from spleen or lymph node cells, collected before intestinal transplant. The receptors stem from a human donor who received an intestinal transplant.

The rearrangement joins TRBV6-5 to TRBJ2-7, with TRBD2 matching over 8 bases. V lost 0 bases and J lost 4; bases outside the gene matches: 5. The CDR3 sequence is 15 residues long. In germline, CDR1 is MNHEY, CDR2 SVGAGI. CDR3 nucleotides: TGTGCCAGCAGTTACTCCGGCGGGGGGTTATACGAGCAGTACTTC. Protein product: CASSYSGGGLYEQYF.

This chain joins TRBV29-1 and TRBJ1-2, with D tentatively TRBD1 (5 bases). Germline V gene data show CDR1 as SQVTM and CDR2 as ANQGSEA. This CDR3 is 12 amino acids long. V shed 5 bases and J shed 4 bases, with 11 bases lying between them. DNA for the CDR3: TGCAGCGTTCGACAGACGTCCTATGGCTACACCTTC. This translates into CSVRQTSYGYTF.

The gene calls are TRBV18 and TRBJ2-1; TRBD2 might be the D (6 bases). The germline gives CDR1 KGHSH, CDR2 LQKENI. CDR3 length equals 17 residues. Deletions cut 6 bases from V and 5 bases from J, with 23 bases between. The CDR3 sequence is CASSNLAGGPFNNEQFF. As DNA, the CDR3 is TGTGCCAGCTCCAACCTCGCAGGAGGGCCTTTCAACAATGAGCAGTTCTTC.

The chain recombines TRBV5-1 with TRBJ1-6; 7 bases line up with TRBD1. Unmatched junction bases numbered 11, after V lost 2 bases and J lost 9 bases. Germline values: CDR1 SGHRS, CDR2 YFSETQ. CDR3 length: 16 amino acids. This CDR3 is CASSLGGAVKFSPLHF. For the CDR3, the DNA is TGCGCCAGCAGCTTAGGGGGCGCCGTTAAATTTTCACCCCTCCACTTT.

This chain joins TRBV7-2 and TRBJ1-2; D is uncertain. This CDR3 is 12 amino acids long. Germline-derived CDR1 and CDR2 are SGHTA and FQGNSA. V lost 1 base and J lost 8, with 8 bases in between. The CDR3 reads CASSLGLVGYTF. The CDR3 coding sequence is TGTGCCAGCAGCTTAGGGTTAGTAGGCTACACCTTC.

The chain has TRBV5-4 and TRBJ1-6; tentatively, D is TRBD1 (5 bases). V shed 3 bases and J shed 7 bases, with 11 bases lying between them. The CDR3 covers 14 residues. Germline CDR1 reads SGHNT; CDR2 reads YYREEE (reference sequence). CDR3 DNA sequence: TGTGCCAGCAGCTCGACAGAAGCCAATTCACCCCTCCACTTT. Protein product: CASSSTEANSPLHF.

To note about this clone: At one of its ends the junction is not consistent with the germline gene, which may arise from a read error. The chain combines TRBV7-9 with TRBJ1-2, with TRBD1 matching over 7 bases. This CDR3 has 14 amino acids. Germline V lookup: CDR1 SEHNR, CDR2 FQNEAQ (reference sequence). CDR3 region: CVSSPDRAGYGYTF. In DNA, the CDR3 is TGTGTCAGCAGCCCCGACAGGGCGGGCTATGGCTACACCTTC.

The chain carries TRBV19 and TRBJ2-5; D might be TRBD2 (6 bases). The V gene's germline CDR1 is LNHDA and CDR2 SQIVND (reference sequence). The length of the CDR3 is 13 residues. Trimming took 6 bases from V and 4 from J, leaving 12 bases between them. Here the CDR3 DNA reads TGTGCCAGTAGGAGGGACTCAAGAGAGACCCAGTACTTC. Translated: CASRRDSRETQYF.

As to this clone: Distinct nucleotide sequences in the sample also encode this CDR3. The CDR3, as DNA: TGTGCCAGCTCACCGGGCCTGAACACTGAAGCTTTCTTT. This sequence encodes CASSPGLNTEAFF. The chain couples TRBV18 to TRBJ1-1; D call uncertain. This CDR3 has 13 residues. Between the trimmed V and J ends, which lost 3 bases and 0 bases, there was a span of 5 bases. Germline CDR1 KGHSH, CDR2 LQKENI.

The gene calls are TRBV5-8 and TRBJ2-3; D gene unclear. CDR3 length: 13 residues. From germline, CDR1 is SGHTS and CDR2 YDEGEE. Trimming removed 4 bases from V and 4 bases from J, with 10 bases in between. This CDR3 reads CASSPIRADTQYF. DNA for the CDR3: TGTGCCAGCAGCCCCATCCGGGCAGATACGCAGTATTTT.

This clone has just a few counts. For the CDR3, the DNA is TGTGCCAGCAGTTACAGGGGGCGCGAAAAACTGTTTTTT. This codes for CASSYRGREKLFF. The genes are TRBV6-5 and TRBJ1-4; TRBD1 agrees at 7 bases. The CDR3 loop spans 13 amino acids. Unmatched junction bases numbered 2, after V lost 2 bases and J lost 8 bases. Germline V gene lookup returns CDR1 MNHEY and CDR2 SVGAGI.